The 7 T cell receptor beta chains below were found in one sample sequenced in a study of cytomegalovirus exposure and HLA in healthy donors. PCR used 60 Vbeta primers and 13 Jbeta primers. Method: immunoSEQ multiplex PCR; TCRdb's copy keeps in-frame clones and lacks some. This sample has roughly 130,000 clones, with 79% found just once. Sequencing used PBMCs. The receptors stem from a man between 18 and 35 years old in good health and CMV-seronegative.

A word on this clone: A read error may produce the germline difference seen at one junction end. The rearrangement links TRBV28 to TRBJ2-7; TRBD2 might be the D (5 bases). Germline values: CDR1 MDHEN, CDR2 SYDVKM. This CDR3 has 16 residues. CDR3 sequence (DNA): TGCGCCAGCAGCCGATTGGGAATAGCGACATCCTACGAGCAGTACTTC. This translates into CASSRLGIATSYEQYF.

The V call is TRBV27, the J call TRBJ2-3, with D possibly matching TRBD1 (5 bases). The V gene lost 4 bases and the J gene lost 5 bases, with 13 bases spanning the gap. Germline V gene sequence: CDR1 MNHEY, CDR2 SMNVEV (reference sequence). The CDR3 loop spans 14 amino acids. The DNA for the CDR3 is TGTGCCAGCAGTTCCTCGGACACCCGAGATACGCAGTATTTT. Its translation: CASSSSDTRDTQYF.

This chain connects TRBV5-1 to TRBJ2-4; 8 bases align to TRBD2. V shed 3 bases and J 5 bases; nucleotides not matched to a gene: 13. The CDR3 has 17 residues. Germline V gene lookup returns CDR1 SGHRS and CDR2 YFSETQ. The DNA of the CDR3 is TGCGCCAGCAGCTCCCGAAGAACCGGGACTAGGGAAAACATTCAGTACTTC. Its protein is CASSSRRTGTRENIQYF. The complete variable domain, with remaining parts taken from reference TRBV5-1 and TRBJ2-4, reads KAGVTQTPRYLIKTRGQQVTLSCSPISGHRSVSWYQQTPGQGLQFLFEYFSETQRNKGNFPGRFSGRQFSNSRSEMNVSTLELGDSALYLCASSSRRTGTRENIQYFGAGTRLSVL.

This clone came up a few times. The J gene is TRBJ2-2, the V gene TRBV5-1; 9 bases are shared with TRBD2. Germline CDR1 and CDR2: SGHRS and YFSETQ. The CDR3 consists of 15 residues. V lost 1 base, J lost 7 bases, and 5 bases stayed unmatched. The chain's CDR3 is CASSLLAGDGGELFF. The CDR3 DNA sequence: TGCGCCAGCAGCTTGTTAGCGGGAGACGGCGGGGAGCTGTTTTTT.

The CDR3 here is CASSLLNWARERTEAFF. The CDR3 nucleotides are TGTGCCAGCAGTTTACTTAATTGGGCGCGGGAGCGGACTGAAGCTTTCTTT. This sequence joins TRBV28 and TRBJ1-1; D gene unclear. Trimming pared 2 bases from V and 5 bases from J, leaving 21 bases between. The CDR3 is 17 amino acids. Germline V gene sequence: CDR1 MDHEN, CDR2 SYDVKM.

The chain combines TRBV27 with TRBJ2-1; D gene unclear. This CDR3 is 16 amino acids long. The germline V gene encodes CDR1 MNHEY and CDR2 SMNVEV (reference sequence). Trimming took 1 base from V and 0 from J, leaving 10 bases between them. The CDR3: CASSLYGSSSYNEQFF. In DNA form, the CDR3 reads TGTGCCAGCAGTTTATACGGGTCAAGCTCCTACAATGAGCAGTTCTTC.

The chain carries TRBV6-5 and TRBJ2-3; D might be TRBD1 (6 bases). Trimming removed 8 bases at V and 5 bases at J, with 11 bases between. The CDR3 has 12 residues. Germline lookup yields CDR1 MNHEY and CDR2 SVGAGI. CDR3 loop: CASGYRVDTQYF. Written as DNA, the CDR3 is TGTGCCAGCGGGTACAGGGTAGATACGCAGTATTTT.